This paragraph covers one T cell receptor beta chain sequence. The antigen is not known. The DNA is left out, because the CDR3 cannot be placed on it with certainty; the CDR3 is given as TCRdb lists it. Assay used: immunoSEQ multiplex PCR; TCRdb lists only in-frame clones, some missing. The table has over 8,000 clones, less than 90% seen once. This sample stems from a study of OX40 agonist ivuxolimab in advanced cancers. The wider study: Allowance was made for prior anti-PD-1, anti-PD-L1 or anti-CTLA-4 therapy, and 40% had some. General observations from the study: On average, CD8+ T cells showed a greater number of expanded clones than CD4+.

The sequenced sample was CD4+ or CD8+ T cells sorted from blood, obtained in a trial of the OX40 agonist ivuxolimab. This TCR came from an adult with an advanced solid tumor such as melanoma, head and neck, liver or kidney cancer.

This CDR3 reads CASSQAFGGGSYEQYF. J is TRBJ2-7 and V is TRBV21-1; the listed D gene, TRBD2, was not tested against the DNA. TRBV21-1 is a known pseudogene. The CDR3 has 16 residues if both end residues are counted.